A selection of T cell receptor beta chains follows, all from one sample in a study of cytomegalovirus exposure and HLA in healthy donors. The protocol was immunoSEQ multiplex PCR, while the TCRdb copy is restricted to in-frame clones and leaves out a portion. This sample has 120,000 or so clones; around nine tenths occur once, and the top ten carry 1.4% to 1.5%. Sequencing was performed on PBMCs. These receptors originate from a young man in good health and CMV-seronegative. Each CDR3 is given with its conserved first and last residue.

v_call cdr3_aa
TRBV5-6 CASSWDKETQYF
TRBV2 CASAARRASEQFF
TRBV6-5 CASSPRGGYNSPLHF
TRBV5-1 CASSLEIAGSGEQYF
TRBV5-1 CASGAGSAFNEKLFF
TRBV4-1 CASSPMPPGGETQYF
TRBV2 CASSVTGEQFF
TRBV6-1 CASSEVVSAYEQYF
TRBV6-4 CASSEGSSGANVLTF
TRBV4-3 CASSQERVTYEQYF
TRBV12-5 CASGSRDYEQYF
TRBV2 CASAGLSYNEQFF
TRBV6-6 CASSYQGYTF
TRBV4-1 CASSLYFRSFSNYGYTF
TRBV11-3 CASSPIGQYF
TRBV6-1 CASRGGIRGEQYF
TRBV6-6 CASSLEAGANVLTF
TRBV7-2 CASSPGQRQETQYF
TRBV2 CASSEKREGPTGELFF
TRBV2 CASLEGDVTVNTEAFF
TRBV9 CASRRELQGAAGGANVLTF
TRBV4-3 CASSQVLSGQVYEQYF
TRBV5-4 CASRAGLAGQTGELFF
TRBV7-2 CASSFPKGGLDTEAFF
TRBV2 CASWASPEQYF
TRBV30 CAWGRDLGGKPQHF
TRBV7-9 CASSLLAGGGEQYF